The 2 T cell receptor beta chains given below trace back to one sample, sequenced in a study of shared clonotypes between healthy human individuals. Produced via immunoSEQ multiplex PCR; TCRdb's table is partial and in-frame only. Of millions of clones in the sample, more than 90% were seen once. The specimen was naive CD4+ T cells sorted from blood. Subset meaning: CD45RA+ positively selected. The receptors here all came from a man younger than 35 in good health.

About this clone: The same CDR3 is also encoded by other DNA sequences in this sample. The chain joins TRBV5-4 to TRBJ1-1; no clear D. CDR1 is SGHNT, CDR2 YYREEE, per germline (reference sequence). Trimming took 2 bases from V and 2 from J, leaving 7 bases between them. The CDR3 covers 13 residues. CDR3 protein: CASSLPGNTEAFF. The CDR3 DNA reads as TGTGCCAGCAGCTTACCGGGAAACACTGAAGCTTTCTTT. Supplemented by reference TRBV5-4 and TRBJ1-1, the full variable domain reads ETGVTQSPTHLIKTRGQQVTLRCSSQSGHNTVSWYQQALGQGPQFIFQYYREEENGRGNFPPRFSGLQFPNYSSELNVNALELDDSALYLCASSLPGNTEAFFGQGTRLTVV.

With respect to this clone: Germline is not matched at one junction end, which may reflect a read error. The chain has TRBV7-7 and TRBJ2-1, with TRBD1 identical over 9 bases. CDR3 length equals 14 residues. Germline V lookup: CDR1 SSHAT, CDR2 FNYEAQ (reference sequence). Here the CDR3 DNA reads TGTGCTAGCAGTTTGGGACAGGGCGCCAATGAGCAGTTCTTC. This codes for CASSLGQGANEQFF.